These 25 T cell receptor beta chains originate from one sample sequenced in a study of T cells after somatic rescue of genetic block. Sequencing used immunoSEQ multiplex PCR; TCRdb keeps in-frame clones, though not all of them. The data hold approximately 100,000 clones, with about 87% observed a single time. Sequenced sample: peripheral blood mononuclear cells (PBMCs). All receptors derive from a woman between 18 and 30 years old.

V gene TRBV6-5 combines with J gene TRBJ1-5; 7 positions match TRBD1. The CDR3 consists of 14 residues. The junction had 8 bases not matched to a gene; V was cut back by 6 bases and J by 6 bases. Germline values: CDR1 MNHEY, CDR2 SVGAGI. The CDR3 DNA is TGTGCCAGCAGCACAAGGGGGCCCACTCAGCCCCAGCATTTT. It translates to CASSTRGPTQPQHF.

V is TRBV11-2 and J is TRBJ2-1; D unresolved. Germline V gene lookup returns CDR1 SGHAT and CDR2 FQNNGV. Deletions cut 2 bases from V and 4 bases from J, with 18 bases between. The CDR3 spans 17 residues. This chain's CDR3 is CASSLSDWPTSYNEQFF. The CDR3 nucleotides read TGTGCCAGCAGCTTATCAGATTGGCCTACCTCTTACAATGAGCAGTTCTTC.

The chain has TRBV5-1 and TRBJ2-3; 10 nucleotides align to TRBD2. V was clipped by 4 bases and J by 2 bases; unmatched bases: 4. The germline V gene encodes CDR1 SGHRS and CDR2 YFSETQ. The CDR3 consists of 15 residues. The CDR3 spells CASSGGTSDTDTQYF. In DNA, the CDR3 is TGCGCCAGCAGCGGCGGGACTAGCGACACAGATACGCAGTATTTT.

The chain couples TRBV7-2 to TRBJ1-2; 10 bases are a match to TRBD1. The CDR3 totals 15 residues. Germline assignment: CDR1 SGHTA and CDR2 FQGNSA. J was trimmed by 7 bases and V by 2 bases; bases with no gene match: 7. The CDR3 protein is CASSLNRDRGSGYTF. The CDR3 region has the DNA TGTGCCAGCAGCTTAAATCGGGACAGGGGAAGTGGCTACACCTTC.

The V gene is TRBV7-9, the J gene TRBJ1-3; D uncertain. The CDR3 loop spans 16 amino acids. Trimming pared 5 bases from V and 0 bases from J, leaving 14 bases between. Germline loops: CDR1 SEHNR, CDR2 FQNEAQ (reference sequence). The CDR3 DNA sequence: TGTGCCAGCAGCCCCGCCTGGCCTGACTCTGGAAACACCATATATTTT. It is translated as CASSPAWPDSGNTIYF.

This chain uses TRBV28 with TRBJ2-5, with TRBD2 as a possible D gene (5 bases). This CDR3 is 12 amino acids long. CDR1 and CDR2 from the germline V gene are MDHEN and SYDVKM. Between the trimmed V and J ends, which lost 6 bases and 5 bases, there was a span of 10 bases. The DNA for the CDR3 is TGTGCCAGCAGGTCGGGCGGGGAGACCCAGTACTTC. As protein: CASRSGGETQYF.

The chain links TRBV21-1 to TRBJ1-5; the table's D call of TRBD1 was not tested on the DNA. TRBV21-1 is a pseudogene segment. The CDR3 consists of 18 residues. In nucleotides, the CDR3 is TGTGCCAGCAGCAACCGGTCGGAGAGGACAGCTCCCAATCAGCCCCAGCATTTT. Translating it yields CASSNRSERTAPNQPQHF.

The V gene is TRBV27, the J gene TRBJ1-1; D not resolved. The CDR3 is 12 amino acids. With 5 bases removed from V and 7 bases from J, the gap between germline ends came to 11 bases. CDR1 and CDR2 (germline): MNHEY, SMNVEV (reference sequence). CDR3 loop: CASSPAWSEAFF. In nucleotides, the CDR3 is TGTGCCAGCAGTCCTGCCTGGAGTGAAGCTTTCTTT.

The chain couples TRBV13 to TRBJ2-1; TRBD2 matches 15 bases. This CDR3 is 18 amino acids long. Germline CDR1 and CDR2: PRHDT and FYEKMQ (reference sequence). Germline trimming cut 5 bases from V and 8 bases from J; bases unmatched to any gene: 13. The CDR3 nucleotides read TGTGCCAGCAGCCCCCCCCGGGGGACTAGCGGGAGGTGGGATGAGCAGTTCTTC. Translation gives CASSPPRGTSGRWDEQFF.

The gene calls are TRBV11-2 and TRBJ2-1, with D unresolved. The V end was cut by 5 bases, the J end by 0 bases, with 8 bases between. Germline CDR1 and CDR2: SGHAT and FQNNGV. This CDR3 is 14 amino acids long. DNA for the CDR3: TGTGCCAGCAGCGTCCCTGGCTCCTACAATGAGCAGTTCTTC. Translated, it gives CASSVPGSYNEQFF.

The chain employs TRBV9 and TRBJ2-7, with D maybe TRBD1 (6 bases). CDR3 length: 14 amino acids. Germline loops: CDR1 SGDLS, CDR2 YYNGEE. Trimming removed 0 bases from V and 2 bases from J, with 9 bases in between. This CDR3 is CASSVGGQPYEQYF. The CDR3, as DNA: TGTGCCAGCAGCGTAGGAGGACAGCCCTACGAGCAGTACTTC.

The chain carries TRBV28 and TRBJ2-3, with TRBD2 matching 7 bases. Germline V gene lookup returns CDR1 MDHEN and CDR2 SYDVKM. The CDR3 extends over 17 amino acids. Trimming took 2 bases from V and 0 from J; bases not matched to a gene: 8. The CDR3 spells CASSLRASGPSTDTQYF. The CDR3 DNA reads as TGTGCCAGCAGTTTAAGGGCTAGCGGTCCCAGCACAGATACGCAGTATTTT.

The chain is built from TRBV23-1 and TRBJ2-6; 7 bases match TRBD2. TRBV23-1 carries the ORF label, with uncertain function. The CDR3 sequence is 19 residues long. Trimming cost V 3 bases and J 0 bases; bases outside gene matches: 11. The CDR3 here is CASSQERAGICSGANVLTF. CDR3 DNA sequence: TGCGCCAGCAGTCAGGAGAGAGCGGGAATTTGCTCTGGGGCCAACGTCCTGACTTTC.

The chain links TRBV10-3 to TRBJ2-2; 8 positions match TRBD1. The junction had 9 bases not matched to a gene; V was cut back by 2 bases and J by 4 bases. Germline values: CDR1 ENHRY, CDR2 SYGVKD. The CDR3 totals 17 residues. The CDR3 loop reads CAISEPRTGTGTGELFF. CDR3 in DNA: TGTGCCATCAGTGAGCCCCGGACAGGGACGGGCACCGGGGAGCTGTTTTTT.

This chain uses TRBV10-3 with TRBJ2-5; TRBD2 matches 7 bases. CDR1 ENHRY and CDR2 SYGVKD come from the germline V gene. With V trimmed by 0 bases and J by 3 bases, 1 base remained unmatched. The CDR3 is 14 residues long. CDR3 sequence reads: CAISESLAEETQYF. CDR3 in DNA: TGTGCCATCAGTGAGTCCCTAGCGGAAGAGACCCAGTACTTC.

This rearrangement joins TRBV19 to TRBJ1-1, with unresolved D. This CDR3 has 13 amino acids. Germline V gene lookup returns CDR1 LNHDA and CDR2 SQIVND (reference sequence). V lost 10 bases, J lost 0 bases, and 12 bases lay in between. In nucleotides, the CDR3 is TGTGCCACCTTGGGGTTCATGAACACTGAAGCTTTCTTT. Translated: CATLGFMNTEAFF.

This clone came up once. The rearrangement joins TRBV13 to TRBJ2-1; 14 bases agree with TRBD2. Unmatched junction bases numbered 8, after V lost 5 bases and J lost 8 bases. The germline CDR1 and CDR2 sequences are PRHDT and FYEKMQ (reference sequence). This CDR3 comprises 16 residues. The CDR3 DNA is TGTGCCAGCAGCCTCCGACTAGCGGGAGGGCATGATGAGCAGTTCTTC. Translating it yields CASSLRLAGGHDEQFF.

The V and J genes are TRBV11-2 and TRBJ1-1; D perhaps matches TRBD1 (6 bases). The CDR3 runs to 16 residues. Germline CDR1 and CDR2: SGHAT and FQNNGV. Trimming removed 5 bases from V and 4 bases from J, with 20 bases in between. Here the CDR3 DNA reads TGTGCCAGCAGCCCGGCTAGGGGGGTATTCGTCACTGAAGCTTTCTTT. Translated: CASSPARGVFVTEAFF.

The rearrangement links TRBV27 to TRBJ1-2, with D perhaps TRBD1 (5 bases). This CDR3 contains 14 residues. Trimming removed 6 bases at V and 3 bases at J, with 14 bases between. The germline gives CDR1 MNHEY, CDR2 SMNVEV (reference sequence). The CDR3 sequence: CASRGRRQYYGYTF. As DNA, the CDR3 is TGTGCCAGCAGAGGTCGGAGACAGTACTATGGCTACACCTTC.

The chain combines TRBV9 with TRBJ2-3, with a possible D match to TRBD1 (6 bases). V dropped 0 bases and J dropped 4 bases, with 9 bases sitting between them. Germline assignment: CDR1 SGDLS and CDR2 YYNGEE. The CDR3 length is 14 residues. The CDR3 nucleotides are TGTGCCAGCAGCGTAGCTGGGGGCTCAGATACGCAGTATTTT. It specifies CASSVAGGSDTQYF.

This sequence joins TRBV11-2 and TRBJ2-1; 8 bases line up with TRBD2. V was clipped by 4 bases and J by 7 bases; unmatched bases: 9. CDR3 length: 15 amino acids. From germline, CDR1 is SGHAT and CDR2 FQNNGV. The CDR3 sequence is CASSSYRGGKNEQFF. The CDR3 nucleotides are TGTGCCAGCAGCTCCTACCGGGGGGGTAAGAATGAGCAGTTCTTC. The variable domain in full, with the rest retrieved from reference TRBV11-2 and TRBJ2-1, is EAGVAQSPRYKIIEKRQSVAFWCNPISGHATLYWYQQILGQGPKLLIQFQNNGVVDDSQLPKDRFSAERLKGVDSTLKIQPAKLEDSAVYLCASSSYRGGKNEQFFGPGTRLTVL.

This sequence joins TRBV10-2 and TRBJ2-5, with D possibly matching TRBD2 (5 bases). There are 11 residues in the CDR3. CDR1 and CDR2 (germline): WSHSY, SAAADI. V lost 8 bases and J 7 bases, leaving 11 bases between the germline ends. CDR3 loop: CASGRPWTQYF. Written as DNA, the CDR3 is TGCGCCAGCGGGAGACCCTGGACCCAGTACTTC.

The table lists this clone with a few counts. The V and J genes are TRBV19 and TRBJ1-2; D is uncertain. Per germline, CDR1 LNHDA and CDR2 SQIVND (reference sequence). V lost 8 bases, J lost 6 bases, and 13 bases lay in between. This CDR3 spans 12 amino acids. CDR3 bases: TGTGCCAGTCGCGACCATGGCGATGGCTACACCTTC. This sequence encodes CASRDHGDGYTF.

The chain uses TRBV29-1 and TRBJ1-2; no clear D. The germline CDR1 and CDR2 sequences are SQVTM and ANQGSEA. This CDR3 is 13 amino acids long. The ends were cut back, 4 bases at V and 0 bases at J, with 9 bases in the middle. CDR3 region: CSVGSQTNYGYTF. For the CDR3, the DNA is TGCAGCGTTGGGTCCCAGACTAACTATGGCTACACCTTC. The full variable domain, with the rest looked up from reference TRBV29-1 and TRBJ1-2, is SAVISQKPSRDICQRGTSLTIQCQVDSQVTMMFWYRQQPGQSLTLIATANQGSEATYESGFVIDKFPISRPNLTFSTLTVSNMSPEDSSIYLCSVGSQTNYGYTFGSGTRLTVV.

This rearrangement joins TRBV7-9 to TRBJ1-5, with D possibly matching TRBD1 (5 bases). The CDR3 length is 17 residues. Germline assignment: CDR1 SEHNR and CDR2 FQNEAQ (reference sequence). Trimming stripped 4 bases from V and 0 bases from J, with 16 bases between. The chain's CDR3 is CASSSPVGQGSNQPQHF. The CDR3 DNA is TGTGCCAGCAGCTCCCCTGTCGGGCAGGGTAGCAATCAGCCCCAGCATTTT. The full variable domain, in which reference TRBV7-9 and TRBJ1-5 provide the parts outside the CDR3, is DTGVSQNPRHKITKRGQNVTFRCDPISEHNRLYWYRQTLGQGPEFLTYFQNEAQLEKSRLLSDRFSAERPKGSFSTLEIQRTEQGDSAMYLCASSSPVGQGSNQPQHFGDGTRLSIL.